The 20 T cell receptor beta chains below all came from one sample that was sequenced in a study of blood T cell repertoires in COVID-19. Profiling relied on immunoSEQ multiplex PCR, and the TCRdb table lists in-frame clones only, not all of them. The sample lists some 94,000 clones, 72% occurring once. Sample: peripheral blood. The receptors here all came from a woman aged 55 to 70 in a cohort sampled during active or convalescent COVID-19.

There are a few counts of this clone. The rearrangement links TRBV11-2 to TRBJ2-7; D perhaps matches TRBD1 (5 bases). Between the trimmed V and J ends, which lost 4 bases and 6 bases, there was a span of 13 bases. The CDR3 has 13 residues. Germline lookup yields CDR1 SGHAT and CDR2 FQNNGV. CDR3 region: CASSYRQSVEQYF. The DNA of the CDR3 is TGTGCCAGCAGCTATCGACAGTCGGTCGAGCAGTACTTC. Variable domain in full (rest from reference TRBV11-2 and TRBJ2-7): EAGVAQSPRYKIIEKRQSVAFWCNPISGHATLYWYQQILGQGPKLLIQFQNNGVVDDSQLPKDRFSAERLKGVDSTLKIQPAKLEDSAVYLCASSYRQSVEQYFGPGTRLTVT.

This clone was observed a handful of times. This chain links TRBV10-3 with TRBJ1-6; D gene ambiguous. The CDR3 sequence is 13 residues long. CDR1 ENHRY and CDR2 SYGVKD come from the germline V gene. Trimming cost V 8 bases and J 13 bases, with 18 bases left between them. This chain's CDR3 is CAIQVAPQAPLHF. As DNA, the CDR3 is TGTGCCATCCAAGTCGCCCCCCAAGCGCCCCTCCACTTT.

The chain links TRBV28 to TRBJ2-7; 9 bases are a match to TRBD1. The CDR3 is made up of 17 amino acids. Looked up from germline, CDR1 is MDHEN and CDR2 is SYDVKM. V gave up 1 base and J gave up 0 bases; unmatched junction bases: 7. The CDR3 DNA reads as TGTGCCAGCAGTTTATTCTCGGGGACAGGGATCTCCTACGAGCAGTACTTC. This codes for CASSLFSGTGISYEQYF.

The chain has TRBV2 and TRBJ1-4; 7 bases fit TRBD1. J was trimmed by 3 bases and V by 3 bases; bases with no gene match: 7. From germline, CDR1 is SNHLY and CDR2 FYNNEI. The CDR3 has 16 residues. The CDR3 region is CASSEGKGASNEKLFF. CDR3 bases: TGTGCCAGCAGTGAGGGAAAGGGGGCATCTAATGAAAAACTGTTTTTT. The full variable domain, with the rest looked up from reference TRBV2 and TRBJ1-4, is EPEVTQTPSHQVTQMGQEVILRCVPISNHLYFYWYRQILGQKVEFLVSFYNNEISEKSEIFDDQFSVERPDGSNFTLKIRSTKLEDSAMYFCASSEGKGASNEKLFFGSGTQLSVL.

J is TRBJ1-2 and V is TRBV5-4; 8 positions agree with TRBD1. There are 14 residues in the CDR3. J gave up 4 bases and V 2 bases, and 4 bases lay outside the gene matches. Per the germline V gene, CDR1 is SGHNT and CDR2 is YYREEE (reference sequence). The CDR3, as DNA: TGTGCCAGCAGCTTCAGGGGGCCTGGCTATGGCTACACCTTC. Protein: CASSFRGPGYGYTF.

CDR3 sequence: CSVGQGEGGYTF. The CDR3 nucleotides read TGCAGCGTTGGACAGGGGGAGGGCGGCTACACCTTC. This rearrangement joins TRBV29-1 to TRBJ1-2, with 9 bases aligning to TRBD1. Germline V gene lookup returns CDR1 SQVTM and CDR2 ANQGSEA. The CDR3 is 12 amino acids. V shed 4 bases, J shed 8 bases, and the junction held 5 bases outside the gene matches.

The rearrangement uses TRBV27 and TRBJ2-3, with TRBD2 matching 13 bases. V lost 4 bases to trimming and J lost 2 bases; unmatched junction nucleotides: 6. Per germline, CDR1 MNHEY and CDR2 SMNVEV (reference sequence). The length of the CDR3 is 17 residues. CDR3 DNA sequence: TGTGCCAGCAGTTATCTCGGGACTAGCGGGGTCACAGATACGCAGTATTTT. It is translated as CASSYLGTSGVTDTQYF.

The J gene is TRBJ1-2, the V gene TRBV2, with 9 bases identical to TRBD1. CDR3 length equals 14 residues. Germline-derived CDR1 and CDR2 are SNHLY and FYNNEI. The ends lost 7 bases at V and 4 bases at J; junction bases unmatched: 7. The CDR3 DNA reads TGTGCCAGCAACCAACAGGGGGCGAGCTATGGCTACACCTTC. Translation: CASNQQGASYGYTF.

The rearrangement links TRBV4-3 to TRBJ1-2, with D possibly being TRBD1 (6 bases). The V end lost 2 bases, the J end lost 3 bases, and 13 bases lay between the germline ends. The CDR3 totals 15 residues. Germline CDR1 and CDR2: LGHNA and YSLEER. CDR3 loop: CASSQRGAADYGYTF. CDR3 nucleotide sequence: TGCGCCAGCAGCCAACGGGGGGCGGCAGACTATGGCTACACCTTC.

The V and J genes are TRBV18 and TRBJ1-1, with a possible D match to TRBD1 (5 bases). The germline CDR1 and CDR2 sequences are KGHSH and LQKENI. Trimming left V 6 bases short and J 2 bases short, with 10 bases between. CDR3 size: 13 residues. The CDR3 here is CASSQQVNTEAFF. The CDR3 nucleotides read TGTGCCAGCTCTCAACAGGTAAACACTGAAGCTTTCTTT. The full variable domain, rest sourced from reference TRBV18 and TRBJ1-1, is NAGVMQNPRHLVRRRGQEARLRCSPMKGHSHVYWYRQLPEEGLKFMVYLQKENIIDESGMPKERFSAEFPKEGPSILRIQQVVRGDSAAYFCASSQQVNTEAFFGQGTRLTVV.

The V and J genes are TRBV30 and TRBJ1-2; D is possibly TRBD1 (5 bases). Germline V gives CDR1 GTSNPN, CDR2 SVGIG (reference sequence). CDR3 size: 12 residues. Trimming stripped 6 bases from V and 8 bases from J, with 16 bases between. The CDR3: CACQRGIEGYTF. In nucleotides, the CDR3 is TGTGCCTGCCAGCGGGGGATAGAGGGCTACACCTTC.

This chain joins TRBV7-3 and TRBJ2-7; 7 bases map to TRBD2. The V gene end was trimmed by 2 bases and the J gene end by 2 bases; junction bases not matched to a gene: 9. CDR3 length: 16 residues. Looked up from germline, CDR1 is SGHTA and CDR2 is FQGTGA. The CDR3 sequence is CASSLGAGVPTYEQYF. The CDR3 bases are TGTGCCAGCAGCTTAGGTGCGGGGGTCCCCACCTACGAGCAGTACTTC.

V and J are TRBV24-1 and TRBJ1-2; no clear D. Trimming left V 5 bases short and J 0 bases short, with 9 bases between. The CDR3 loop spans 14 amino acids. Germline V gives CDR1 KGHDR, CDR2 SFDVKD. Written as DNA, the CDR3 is TGTGCCACCAGTGCGCGGGGAACTAACTATGGCTACACCTTC. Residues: CATSARGTNYGYTF.

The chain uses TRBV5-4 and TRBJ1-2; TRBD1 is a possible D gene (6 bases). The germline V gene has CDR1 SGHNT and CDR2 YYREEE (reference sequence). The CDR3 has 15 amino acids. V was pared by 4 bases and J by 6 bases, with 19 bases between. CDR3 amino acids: CASSPTTGTLNGYTF. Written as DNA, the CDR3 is TGTGCCAGCAGCCCTACGACCGGGACACTAAATGGCTACACCTTC.

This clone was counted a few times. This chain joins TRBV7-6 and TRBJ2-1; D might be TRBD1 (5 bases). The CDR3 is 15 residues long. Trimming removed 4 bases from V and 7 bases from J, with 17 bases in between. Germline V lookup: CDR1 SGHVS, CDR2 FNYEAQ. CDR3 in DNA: TGTGCCAGCAGCTCCCTCTACAGGTTGGGGAATGAGCAGTTCTTC. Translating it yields CASSSLYRLGNEQFF.

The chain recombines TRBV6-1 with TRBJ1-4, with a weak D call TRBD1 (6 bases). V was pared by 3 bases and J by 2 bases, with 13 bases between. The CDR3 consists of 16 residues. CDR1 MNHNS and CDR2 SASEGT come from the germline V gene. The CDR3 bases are TGTGCCAGCAGTGACCCCAGGGGTGGCACTAATGAAAAACTGTTTTTT. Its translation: CASSDPRGGTNEKLFF.

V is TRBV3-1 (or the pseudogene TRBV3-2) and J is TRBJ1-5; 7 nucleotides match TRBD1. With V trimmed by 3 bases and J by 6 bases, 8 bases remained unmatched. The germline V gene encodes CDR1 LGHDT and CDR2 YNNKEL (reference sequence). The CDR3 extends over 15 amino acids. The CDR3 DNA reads TGTGCCAGCAGCCACGGGACAGTTGAGGGTCAGCCCCAGCATTTT. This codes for CASSHGTVEGQPQHF.

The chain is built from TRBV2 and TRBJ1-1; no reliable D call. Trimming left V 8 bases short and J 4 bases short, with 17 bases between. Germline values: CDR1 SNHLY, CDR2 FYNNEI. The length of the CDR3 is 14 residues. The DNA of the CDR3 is TGTGCCAGCGAGGAGGGCCACTGGGTCACTGAAGCTTTCTTT. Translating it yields CASEEGHWVTEAFF.

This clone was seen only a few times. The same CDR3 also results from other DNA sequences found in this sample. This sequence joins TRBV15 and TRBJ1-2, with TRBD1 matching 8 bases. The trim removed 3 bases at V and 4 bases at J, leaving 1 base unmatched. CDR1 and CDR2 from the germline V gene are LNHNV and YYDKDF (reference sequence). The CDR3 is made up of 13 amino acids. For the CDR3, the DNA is TGTGCCACCAGCAGCGACAGGGGCTATGGCTACACCTTC. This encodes CATSSDRGYGYTF.

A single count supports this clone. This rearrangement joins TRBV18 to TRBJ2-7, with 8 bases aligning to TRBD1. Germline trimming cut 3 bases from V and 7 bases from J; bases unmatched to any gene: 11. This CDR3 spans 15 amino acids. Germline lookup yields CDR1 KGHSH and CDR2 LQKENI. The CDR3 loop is CASSPLQGVGLEQYF. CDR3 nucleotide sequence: TGTGCCAGCTCACCGCTACAGGGGGTAGGCCTGGAGCAGTACTTC.